Detailed here is one T cell receptor (beta chain). The antigen is unknown. Each CDR3 protein is one row after TCRdb ran MiXCR on the RT-PCR reads. The sample lists hundreds of thousands of distinct CDR3 sequences, less than 10% occurring once. This sample was taken from a study of response to subunit inactivated influenza vaccine. Findings of the study overall: Authors suggested each seasonal influenza vaccination recruits few new T cells.

Unmatched junction bases numbered 5, after V lost 3 bases and J lost 0 bases. The CDR3 contains 15 residues. Germline V gene data show CDR1 as DFQATT and CDR2 as SNEGSKA (reference sequence). The V and J genes are TRBV20-1 and TRBJ2-5, with 9 bases that match TRBD2. The sequences come from PBMCs from blood, collected around 25 months after vaccination. This sequence originates from a man between 50 and 75 years old who received an inactivated influenza vaccine. The CDR3 sequence is CSARAGTSYQETQYF. The CDR3 nucleotides read TGCAGTGCTAGGGCCGGGACTAGCTACCAAGAGACCCAGTACTTC.